The present entry profiles one T cell receptor beta chain with its context. Antigen specificity is unknown. The sample originates from a study of cytomegalovirus exposure and HLA in healthy donors. In the study overall: Drawn from HLA-typed donors, some 80 million unique TCRs were held in an early data release.

Germline V gene data show CDR1 as SNHLY and CDR2 as FYNNEI. J gave up 0 bases and V 2 bases, and 3 bases lay outside the gene matches. There are 17 residues in the CDR3. Findings and limits, study-wide: In an earlier analysis, in some 500 donors, most V segments appeared productive either ~87% or ~30% of the time.

Researchers ran the PCR with 60 Vbeta and 13 Jbeta primers. Assay used: immunoSEQ multiplex PCR; TCRdb lists only in-frame clones, some missing. This table has 90,000 to 100,000 clones, under 75% appearing once. Material: PBMCs. V is TRBV2 and J is TRBJ2-5; 13 bases agree with TRBD2. The source is a female donor in good health and CMV-seronegative. CDR3 in amino acids: CASSEPTSGRDQETQYF. CDR3 DNA sequence: TGTGCCAGCAGTGAACCTACTAGCGGGAGGGACCAAGAGACCCAGTACTTC.